This TCR beta chain was retrieved from a study of T cell responses to AZD1222 COVID-19 vaccine. Repertoires were generated with immunoSEQ multiplex PCR, while TCRdb's copy carries only in-frame clones and drops some. The table includes tens of thousands of clones, 70% to 90% detected once. Whole-study results and caveats: When two AZD1222 doses had been given, Spike-specific TCR breadth and depth rose. Possibly, clonal diversity was underestimated; donors were largely white British and included more females. Nearly half of spike-specific TCRs reportedly go after variant regions that carry no mutations.

Regarding this clone: Antigen unknown.

Trimming cost V 0 bases and J 6 bases, with 12 bases left between them. Germline CDR1 KGHSH, CDR2 LQKENI. The CDR3 sequence is 15 residues long. The chain links TRBV18 to TRBJ2-1, with a possible D match to TRBD2 (5 bases). This clonotype was obtained from an adult in good health. The sample consisted of peripheral blood, taken on day 0 of AZD1222 vaccination. CDR3 nucleotides: TGTGCCAGCTCACCACCGTCGGGAACACCCAATGAGCAGTTCTTC. This encodes CASSPPSGTPNEQFF.